The clone carrying this T cell receptor beta chain was observed once. Categorization into cohorts depended on clinical history that participants reported. In Cohort 3, a recovered donor had either two negative PCRs, clearance, or symptom resolution. As handled by the study authors: Nucleated cell number was recorded as an estimate derived from reference gene primer amplification. Profiling relied on immunoSEQ multiplex PCR, and the TCRdb table lists in-frame clones only, not all of them. The V and J calls and clone size were taken over from that table, and D and trimming were inferred from the DNA. The sample holds around 230,000 clones, approximately 82% seen once. Trimming took 5 bases from V and 8 from J, leaving 12 bases between them. The CDR3 contains 12 residues. Germline assignment: CDR1 MDHEN and CDR2 SYDVKM. This sample was taken from a study of blood T cell repertoires in COVID-19. On the study more broadly: T cells, B-cell-depleted T cells, or PBMCs supplied cDNA or gDNA.

This chain links TRBV28 with TRBJ1-2; weak D call: TRBD1 (6 bases). Sequenced: PBMCs or T cells enriched from blood (not recorded which). The TCR sequence derives from a man aged 40-49 years who had recovered from COVID-19. The CDR3 coding sequence is TGTGCCAGCAGTACACAGGGCGAAGGCTACACCTTC. This translates into CASSTQGEGYTF.